Below, one TCR beta chain is given with its context. TCRdb keeps only in-frame clones here, not all; method: immunoSEQ multiplex PCR. The sample has about 2 million clones, less than 95% seen once. As defined, naive CD8 cells were CD45RO-negative and positively selected for CCR7, with terminally differentiated effector memory CD45RA+ cells excluded. The data originate from a study of shared clonotypes between healthy human individuals. V dropped 1 base and J dropped 2 bases, with 9 bases sitting between them. The CDR3 has 14 amino acids. CDR1 and CDR2 from the germline V gene are SGHDT and YYEEEE. The chain carries TRBV5-6 and TRBJ1-2; D possibly corresponds to TRBD1 (5 bases). The sequencing sample was made of naive CD8+ T cells sorted from blood. The sequence came from a man between 18 and 35 years old in good health. The CDR3 protein is CASSLIWGNYGYTF. Here the CDR3 DNA reads TGTGCCAGCAGCTTGATATGGGGGAACTATGGCTACACCTTC.